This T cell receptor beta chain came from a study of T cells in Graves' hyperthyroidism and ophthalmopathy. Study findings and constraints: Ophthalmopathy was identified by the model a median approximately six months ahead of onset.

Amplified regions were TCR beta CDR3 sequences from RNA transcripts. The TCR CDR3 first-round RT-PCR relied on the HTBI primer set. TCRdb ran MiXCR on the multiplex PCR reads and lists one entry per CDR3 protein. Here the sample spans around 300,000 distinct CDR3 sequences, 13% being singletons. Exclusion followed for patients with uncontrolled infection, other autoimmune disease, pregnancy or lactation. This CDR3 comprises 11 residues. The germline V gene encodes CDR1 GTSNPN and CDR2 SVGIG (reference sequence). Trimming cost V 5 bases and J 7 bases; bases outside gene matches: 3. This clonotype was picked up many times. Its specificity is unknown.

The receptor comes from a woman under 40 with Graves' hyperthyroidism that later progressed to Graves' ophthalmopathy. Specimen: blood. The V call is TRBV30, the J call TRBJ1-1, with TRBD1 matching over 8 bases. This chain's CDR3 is CAWGDRNEAFF. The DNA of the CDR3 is TGTGCCTGGGGGGACAGGAATGAAGCTTTCTTT.